Following are 21 T cell receptor beta chains from one sample sequenced in a study of cytomegalovirus exposure and HLA in healthy donors. PCR involved 60 Vbeta and 13 Jbeta primers. Libraries were prepared by immunoSEQ multiplex PCR; TCRdb keeps only in-frame clonotypes and omits some of them. The sample lists 100,000 to 150,000 clones; approximately 80% were seen once. Sequenced: PBMCs. These receptors were collected from a man between 18 and 29 years old in good health and CMV-seronegative.

In nucleotides, the CDR3 is TGTGCCAGCAGAGCAGGGTGGCCCAATGAGCAGTTCTTC. It translates to CASRAGWPNEQFF. The chain employs TRBV25-1 and TRBJ2-1; tentative D call: TRBD1 (5 bases). CDR3 length: 13 residues. V gave up 6 bases and J gave up 6 bases, with 12 bases separating them. Per the germline V gene, CDR1 is MGHDK and CDR2 is SYGVNS.

V is TRBV4-3 and J is TRBJ2-7; TRBD2 might be the D (6 bases). Trimming removed 0 bases at V and 1 base at J, with 16 bases between. CDR3 length: 17 residues. Germline CDR1 LGHNA, CDR2 YSLEER. CDR3 sequence reads: CASSQERQGGWSYEQYF. CDR3 DNA: TGCGCCAGCAGCCAAGAAAGGCAGGGAGGATGGTCCTACGAGCAGTACTTC.

This rearrangement joins TRBV25-1 to TRBJ1-2; 8 bases match TRBD1. Trimming cost V 3 bases and J 4 bases; bases outside gene matches: 4. This CDR3 has 14 amino acids. Per germline, CDR1 MGHDK and CDR2 SYGVNS. DNA for the CDR3: TGTGCCAGCAGTGACCTAACAGGGGGCTATGGCTACACCTTC. It specifies CASSDLTGGYGYTF.

V is TRBV6-1 and J is TRBJ2-5, with 7 bases fitting TRBD1. The end of the DNA aligns better with TRBJ2-7, so the J call may be wrong. The CDR3 has 14 residues. From germline, CDR1 is MNHNS and CDR2 SASEGT. Here the CDR3 DNA reads TGTGCCAGCAGTCACCGGGGACAGTTCAACGAGCAGTACTTC. Protein: CASSHRGQFNEQYF.

CDR3 sequence (DNA): TGTGCTAGTGAGGGAGGATTTATGGGCAATCAGCCCCAGCATTTT. It codes for CASEGGFMGNQPQHF. The chain joins TRBV12-5 to TRBJ1-5; D is undetermined. Germline CDR1 LGHNT, CDR2 FRNRAP. The CDR3 sequence is 15 residues long. V was shortened by 7 bases and J by 2 bases, with 15 bases between the two germline ends. The variable domain in full, completed from reference TRBV12-5 and TRBJ1-5, reads DARVTQTPRHKVTEMGQEVTMRCQPILGHNTVFWYRQTMMQGLELLAYFRNRAPLDDSGMPKDRFSAEMPDATLATLKIQPSEPRDSAVYFCASEGGFMGNQPQHFGDGTRLSIL.

The rearrangement links TRBV12-5 to TRBJ2-3, with TRBD2 identical over 10 bases. Germline V gives CDR1 LGHNT, CDR2 FRNRAP. The CDR3 has 15 residues. V shed 5 bases and J 5 bases; nucleotides not matched to a gene: 7. The CDR3 spells CASGPSGGVVDTQYF. CDR3 in DNA: TGTGCTAGTGGTCCAAGCGGGGGGGTAGTAGATACGCAGTATTTT. Together with reference TRBV12-5 and TRBJ2-3, the CDR3 gives the full variable domain: DARVTQTPRHKVTEMGQEVTMRCQPILGHNTVFWYRQTMMQGLELLAYFRNRAPLDDSGMPKDRFSAEMPDATLATLKIQPSEPRDSAVYFCASGPSGGVVDTQYFGPGTRLTVL.

A remark on this clone: The junction departs from germline at one end; a sequencing error may be responsible. The CDR3 reads CSSSSKTGAMGYEQYF. The CDR3 DNA reads TGTTCCAGCAGCTCCAAGACAGGGGCAATGGGCTACGAGCAGTACTTC. This chain links TRBV7-9 with TRBJ2-7; TRBD1 agrees at 8 bases. The germline V gene encodes CDR1 SEHNR and CDR2 FQNEAQ (reference sequence). The CDR3 runs 16 residues.

The chain recombines TRBV7-2 with TRBJ2-7, with TRBD2 matching 8 bases. CDR1 SGHTA and CDR2 FQGNSA come from the germline V gene. The V segment lost 2 bases and the J segment 3 bases; nucleotides outside the gene matches: 6. The CDR3 consists of 15 residues. The CDR3 loop reads CASSLSGGGFYEQYF. CDR3 nucleotide sequence: TGTGCCAGCAGCTTATCAGGCGGGGGGTTCTACGAGCAGTACTTC.

Concerning this clone itself: Other DNA sequences in the sample encode the same CDR3. The chain joins TRBV11-2 to TRBJ2-7; 7 bases are a match to TRBD1. The CDR3 runs to 14 residues. Per germline, CDR1 SGHAT and CDR2 FQNNGV. With V trimmed by 3 bases and J by 1 base, 3 bases remained unmatched. The CDR3 sequence: CASSLGDSSYEQYF. CDR3 nucleotides: TGTGCCAGCAGCTTGGGGGACAGTTCCTACGAGCAGTACTTC.

The chain recombines TRBV5-1 with TRBJ2-4, with D possibly being TRBD1 (5 bases). The CDR3 has 17 residues. The germline V gene has CDR1 SGHRS and CDR2 YFSETQ. Trimming cost V 0 bases and J 9 bases, with 22 bases left between them. For the CDR3, the DNA is TGCGCCAGCAGCTTGGTATCGCTACAGGCCCCGGCGGTCATTCAGTACTTC. Protein product: CASSLVSLQAPAVIQYF. The complete variable domain, with remaining parts taken from reference TRBV5-1 and TRBJ2-4, reads KAGVTQTPRYLIKTRGQQVTLSCSPISGHRSVSWYQQTPGQGLQFLFEYFSETQRNKGNFPGRFSGRQFSNSRSEMNVSTLELGDSALYLCASSLVSLQAPAVIQYFGAGTRLSVL.

This chain joins TRBV7-3 and TRBJ2-1; weak D call: TRBD2 (5 bases). This CDR3 comprises 17 residues. Germline V gene lookup returns CDR1 SGHTA and CDR2 FQGTGA. Trimming shortened V by 1 base and J by 0 bases, and 13 bases separated the two germline ends. For the CDR3, the DNA is TGTGCCAGCAGCTTAAGGCCGACTATTAGCTCCTACAATGAGCAGTTCTTC. It yields the protein CASSLRPTISSYNEQFF.

In its sample, this clone was seen a few times. The rearrangement joins TRBV6-1 to TRBJ2-3; possible D gene TRBD1, 6 bases. Germline V gene sequence: CDR1 MNHNS, CDR2 SASEGT. The CDR3 is 13 residues long. Trimming pared 4 bases from V and 5 bases from J, leaving 10 bases between. CDR3 loop: CASSVGAGDTQYF. The CDR3 nucleotides are TGTGCCAGCAGTGTGGGGGCTGGAGATACGCAGTATTTT.

The chain links TRBV5-6 to TRBJ2-3; the match to TRBD1 covers 9 bases. Germline trimming cut 0 bases from V and 7 bases from J; bases unmatched to any gene: 9. Looked up from germline, CDR1 is SGHDT and CDR2 is YYEEEE. The length of the CDR3 is 16 residues. The CDR3 DNA reads TGTGCCAGCAGCTTGGGGCCCGGGACAGGGTTCCATACGCAGTATTTT. It yields the protein CASSLGPGTGFHTQYF.

This chain links TRBV20-1 with TRBJ2-5; no firm D call. TRBJ2-7 matches the DNA end more closely, so the J call is doubtful. This CDR3 has 11 amino acids. Germline-derived CDR1 and CDR2 are DFQATT and SNEGSKA (reference sequence). The CDR3 sequence: CSASPLYEQYF. The CDR3 DNA sequence: TGCAGTGCTAGTCCCCTCTACGAGCAGTACTTC.

This chain links TRBV18 with TRBJ1-1, with TRBD1 matching 10 bases. Germline values: CDR1 KGHSH, CDR2 LQKENI. Trimming took 6 bases from V and 6 from J; bases not matched to a gene: 10. This CDR3 has 15 amino acids. CDR3 nucleotide sequence: TGTGCCAGCTCTACCCCGACAGGGGGCCCCTCTGAAGCTTTCTTT. It is translated as CASSTPTGGPSEAFF.

The chain has TRBV7-9 and TRBJ1-1; D is uncertain. The CDR3 has 13 amino acids. V gave up 3 bases and J gave up 1 base, with 6 bases separating them. Germline V gene data show CDR1 as SEHNR and CDR2 as FQNEAQ (reference sequence). This chain's CDR3 is CASSFVRNTEAFF. The CDR3 coding sequence is TGTGCCAGCAGCTTTGTCCGGAACACTGAAGCTTTCTTT.

This chain joins TRBV5-1 and TRBJ2-1; 8 bases fit TRBD2. Germline trimming cut 0 bases from V and 7 bases from J; bases unmatched to any gene: 9. Germline assignment: CDR1 SGHRS and CDR2 YFSETQ. The CDR3 sequence is 16 residues long. The CDR3 DNA reads as TGCGCCAGCAGCTTGGATCCGGGGGGGCGTGAAAATGAGCAGTTCTTC. Protein product: CASSLDPGGRENEQFF.

The genes are TRBV15 and TRBJ2-7; tentatively, D is TRBD2 (6 bases). The germline V gene encodes CDR1 LNHNV and CDR2 YYDKDF (reference sequence). The CDR3 runs 15 residues. Trimming cost V 0 bases and J 6 bases, with 15 bases left between them. In nucleotides, the CDR3 is TGTGCCACCAGCAGAGATTTGGAGGGGACGAGCGAGCAGTACTTC. Its translation: CATSRDLEGTSEQYF.

This clone was seen just once. The chain couples TRBV5-6 to TRBJ1-1; 9 positions agree with TRBD1. V lost 4 bases, J lost 7 bases, and 5 bases stayed unmatched. The CDR3 runs to 13 residues. Germline CDR1 reads SGHDT; CDR2 reads YYEEEE. The CDR3 spells CASSRTGVGEAFF. CDR3 sequence (DNA): TGTGCCAGCAGCCGGACAGGGGTAGGTGAAGCTTTCTTT.

This chain links TRBV5-6 with TRBJ1-1, with a weak D call TRBD1 (6 bases). This CDR3 is built from 15 residues. V was trimmed by 3 bases and J by 0 bases, leaving 12 bases between them. CDR1 and CDR2 from the germline V gene are SGHDT and YYEEEE. In DNA form, the CDR3 reads TGTGCCAGCAGCTCCCGGACAGCCATGAACACTGAAGCTTTCTTT. This gives the protein CASSSRTAMNTEAFF.

V is TRBV19 and J is TRBJ2-7, with 7 bases fitting TRBD1. The V segment lost 5 bases and the J segment 2 bases; nucleotides outside the gene matches: 9. Germline CDR1 reads LNHDA; CDR2 reads SQIVND (reference sequence). The CDR3 extends over 15 amino acids. As DNA, the CDR3 is TGTGCCAGTAGTTCAGACAGGGTTCGAACCTACGAGCAGTACTTC. Its translation: CASSSDRVRTYEQYF.